Below, 15 T cell receptor beta chains from the same sample are listed, as sequenced in a study of CD8 T cells in ankylosing spondylitis. TCRdb redid the calling of the 5' RACE reads with MiXCR, one entry per CDR3 protein. The table records 130,000 or so distinct CDR3 sequences, roughly 7.3% of them present only once. Sample: blood, either unsorted or a sorted T cell fraction (not recorded which). These receptors came from a male donor with ankylosing spondylitis or in good health (not recorded which).

This clonotype showed up many times. The J gene is TRBJ2-7, the V gene TRBV5-1, with 7 nucleotides matching TRBD1. Germline trimming cut 2 bases from V and 6 bases from J; bases unmatched to any gene: 5. The germline CDR1 and CDR2 sequences are SGHRS and YFSETQ. CDR3 size: 13 residues. In DNA form, the CDR3 reads TGCGCCAGCAGCTTTGGCAGGGGGTTCGAGCAGTACTTC. Translated, it gives CASSFGRGFEQYF.

In its sample, this clonotype was seen a few times. This chain joins TRBV5-1 and TRBJ2-7; TRBD1 matches at 9 bases. After removal of 4 bases from V and 2 bases from J, the junction contained 7 bases not matched to a gene. Looked up from germline, CDR1 is SGHRS and CDR2 is YFSETQ. The CDR3 runs 15 residues. The CDR3 protein is CASSLQQGAAYEQYF. The CDR3 DNA follows: TGCGCCAGCAGCCTTCAACAGGGGGCGGCCTACGAGCAGTACTTC.

This clonotype came up a few times. The chain carries TRBV7-9 and TRBJ2-2, with unresolved D. The V gene lost 6 bases and the J gene lost 3 bases, with 11 bases spanning the gap. This CDR3 has 14 amino acids. CDR1 and CDR2 from the germline V gene are SEHNR and FQNEAQ (reference sequence). The chain's CDR3 is CASSPRAYTGELFF. For the CDR3, the DNA is TGTGCCAGCAGTCCTCGGGCTTACACCGGGGAGCTGTTTTTT.

The V and J genes are TRBV7-2 and TRBJ2-5, with TRBD2 matching over 7 bases. With 5 bases clipped from V and 5 bases from J, the junction kept 8 bases outside the gene matches. The CDR3 length is 14 residues. Per germline, CDR1 SGHTA and CDR2 FQGNSA. The CDR3 reads CASSRGLVGETQYF. CDR3 coding DNA: TGTGCCAGCAGCCGCGGACTAGTCGGGGAGACCCAGTACTTC.

This clonotype was detected many times. The chain has TRBV19 and TRBJ2-5; D may be TRBD1 or TRBD2 (5 bases each). This CDR3 is built from 13 residues. Germline loops: CDR1 LNHDA, CDR2 SQIVND (reference sequence). Deletions cut 3 bases from V and 6 bases from J, with 11 bases between. The CDR3: CASSMGQGQTQYF. DNA of the CDR3: TGTGCCAGTAGTATGGGTCAGGGACAGACCCAGTACTTC.

Ten or more counts support this clonotype. V and J are TRBV7-2 and TRBJ1-2; D gene unclear. The CDR3 consists of 14 residues. Germline V gene data show CDR1 as SGHTA and CDR2 as FQGNSA. V gave up 4 bases and J gave up 6 bases, with 15 bases separating them. CDR3 amino acids: CASSSSGQINGYTF. The CDR3 coding sequence is TGTGCCAGCAGCTCAAGCGGGCAGATTAATGGCTACACCTTC.

This clonotype was observed many times. The chain combines TRBV29-1 with TRBJ2-7, with 7 bases that match TRBD1. The germline gives CDR1 SQVTM, CDR2 ANQGSEA. V was pared by 7 bases and J by 6 bases, with 15 bases of the junction left unmatched. This CDR3 has 14 amino acids. The CDR3 DNA follows: TGCAGCGCATATGACAGGGCATATTCTAGCGAGCAGTACTTC. It yields the protein CSAYDRAYSSEQYF.

This clonotype was seen repeatedly, ten times or more. The chain carries TRBV6-5 and TRBJ1-5; D unresolved. The CDR3 covers 14 residues. Trimming removed 2 bases from V and 6 bases from J, with 11 bases in between. Germline V gene lookup returns CDR1 MNHEY and CDR2 SVGAGI. The CDR3 here is CASSYGPTGQPQHF. CDR3 nucleotide sequence: TGTGCCAGCAGTTACGGTCCCACGGGTCAGCCCCAGCATTTT.

This clonotype was counted many times. This chain connects TRBV7-9 to TRBJ2-6; D not certain. This CDR3 comprises 14 residues. Trimming removed 5 bases at V and 4 bases at J, with 9 bases between. Germline V gene lookup returns CDR1 SEHNR and CDR2 FQNEAQ (reference sequence). CDR3 residues: CASSAPDGANVLTF. CDR3 nucleotide sequence: TGTGCCAGCAGCGCGCCTGACGGGGCCAACGTCCTGACTTTC.

This clonotype came up many times. This sequence joins TRBV12-3 or TRBV12-4 and TRBJ2-3, with D unclear. The length of the CDR3 is 10 residues. Trimming removed 10 bases at V and 10 bases at J, with 12 bases between. CDR3 DNA sequence: TGTGCCACCTGGTATAAGGCGCAGTATTTT. This gives the protein CATWYKAQYF.

In its sample, this clonotype was seen many times. The chain joins TRBV20-1 to TRBJ2-7, with a possible D match to TRBD1 (5 bases). Germline V gene sequence: CDR1 DFQATT, CDR2 SNEGSKA (reference sequence). V was pared by 3 bases and J by 2 bases, with 11 bases between. The length of the CDR3 is 13 residues. As DNA, the CDR3 is TGCAGTGCTAGTGCAGGGTTCCCCTACGAGCAGTACTTC. It is translated as CSASAGFPYEQYF.

This clonotype was picked up many times. The chain has TRBV20-1 and TRBJ1-2; D remains unclear. The ends were cut back, 3 bases at V and 4 bases at J, with 18 bases in the middle. Germline V gene lookup returns CDR1 DFQATT and CDR2 SNEGSKA (reference sequence). The CDR3 length is 15 residues. CDR3 loop: CSASKQSPQSYGYTF. In DNA form, the CDR3 reads TGCAGTGCTAGTAAACAGAGCCCTCAATCCTATGGCTACACCTTC.

This clonotype occurred many times. This sequence joins TRBV5-1 and TRBJ2-1; 13 bases map to TRBD2. Unmatched junction bases numbered 5, after V lost 0 bases and J lost 5 bases. The germline CDR1 and CDR2 sequences are SGHRS and YFSETQ. This CDR3 is 17 amino acids long. CDR3 in DNA: TGCGCCAGCAGCTTGGCCGTCGGGACTAGCGGGAACAATGAGCAGTTCTTC. It codes for CASSLAVGTSGNNEQFF.

There are many counts of this clonotype. V usage is TRBV9 and J usage is TRBJ2-1; D unresolved. Trimming shortened V by 0 bases and J by 4 bases, and 5 bases separated the two germline ends. There are 13 residues in the CDR3. CDR1 and CDR2 from the germline V gene are SGDLS and YYNGEE. The CDR3 DNA reads TGTGCCAGCAGCGTAGACTCATACAATGAGCAGTTCTTC. Amino acid sequence: CASSVDSYNEQFF. Using reference TRBV9 and TRBJ2-1 for the parts outside the CDR3, the full variable domain is DSGVTQTPKHLITATGQRVTLRCSPRSGDLSVYWYQQSLDQGLQFLIQYYNGEERAKGNILERFSAQQFPDLHSELNLSSLELGDSALYFCASSVDSYNEQFFGPGTRLTVL.

The CDR3 DNA reads as TGTGCCAGCAGCTCCGGAAACACAGGAAGGGGAGAGACCCAGTACTTC. This sequence encodes CASSSGNTGRGETQYF. This chain uses TRBV7-7 with TRBJ2-5, with D possibly being TRBD1 (5 bases). The CDR3 totals 16 residues. Looked up from germline, CDR1 is SSHAT and CDR2 is FNYEAQ (reference sequence). Trimming removed 4 bases at V and 4 bases at J, with 19 bases between.